This T cell receptor beta chain was sequenced for a study of cytomegalovirus exposure and HLA in healthy donors (dated by TCRdb to 2016 to 2017). For the wider study: An earlier analysis of approximately 640 of the donors reported approximately 270 Gb of sequence data and around 120 million unique TCR beta sequences from about 179 million T cells. An earlier analysis of 587 of the donors used high-throughput TCR beta sequencing to judge whether each TCR beta V gene segment behaved as functional or pseudogenic. HLA typing covered class I and class II loci at four-digit resolution. Among the roughly 390 genotyped donors, more than 70% belonged to the genetic ancestry cluster associated with self-reported Caucasian donors. A later analysis re-examined previously published TCR beta repertoires from just over 650 donors and added high-resolution HLA genotyping to investigate patterns of TCR occurrence. The study profiled the T cell repertoires of 500 to 800 subjects by immunosequencing and related them to cytomegalovirus serostatus. All discovery cohort repertoires had been generated on a single sequencing platform. The study aimed to test whether signatures of past pathogen exposure could be identified by cataloging public T cell receptors. A later genetic analysis used genome-wide SNP genotypes for about three fifths of the 666 donors, treating that subset as a discovery cohort. About 280 gigabases of sequencing data and 80 million or so unique TCR sequences were included in an early release covering about 600 HLA-typed donors. To predict cytomegalovirus infection status, the study combined high-throughput TCR immunosequencing, statistical association of individual TCRs with disease status, and machine learning. Donor age, sex, ethnicity and CMV serostatus were compiled together with the repertoire data. The number of typed donors differed by locus: about 620-640 for A, B, C, DRB1 and DQB1; some 540 for DQA1; some 590 for DPA1; and roughly 490 for DPB1. Because of strong linkage in the cohort, four to six DR-DQ haplotypes were treated as single units for association and clustering. In the later analysis, no new phenotypic data were used to find candidate immune exposures; instead, reliance was placed on TCR beta sequences and their occurrence across donors. In addition to the first cohort of around 670 subjects, a separate validation cohort of 130 or so different subjects was used. Among roughly 370 genotyped donors of the cohort, an average of 235,054 unique TCR beta nucleotide sequences were sequenced per donor, 15% to 20% of them non-productive. Points the paper makes about the study in general: In vitro tests confirmed that a few of the cytomegalovirus-associated TCR beta chains recognize cytomegalovirus antigens. The cohort was sequenced for TCR beta chains only, and without alpha or paired-chain data the features that could be detected were limited. A later genetic analysis reported fewer N-insertions in productive TCRs among donors in an Asian-associated ancestry cluster than the roughly 670-donor mean. In a later genetic analysis, a missense DCLRE1C variant was associated with V-gene and J-gene trimming of TCR beta chains, and the association was replicated in an independent cohort. According to a later analysis, parvovirus B19, influenza, CMV and Epstein-Barr virus appeared linked to several top co-occurrence clusters. Most TCR sequences were seen in very few donors, while some public TCRs were found in many individuals. A later analysis associated around 16,000 TCR beta sequences with specific HLA alleles at a false discovery rate of 0.05. Roughly uniform sequencing depth across donors was assumed in presence/absence analyses, although this assumption may not hold. Correlated functional status among segregating V segments might be attributable to linkage disequilibrium, but an unknown experimental factor could not be ruled out. Strong co-occurrence of HLA alleles, especially DR and DQ, made assigning TCR associations to individual alleles difficult. Broadly in line with IMGT annotations, most TCR beta V segments showed up in productive rearrangements about 87% or about 30% of the time in an earlier analysis of 587 of the donors. Cytomegalovirus status was reported to be diagnosed by the classifier with high specificity and sensitivity in both the original and validation cohorts. A group of highly shared sequence variants was considered likely to be a technical artifact of the sequencing pipeline. A further reported finding was that TCR beta sequences accurately predicted the HLA-A and HLA-B alleles for most subjects in the first cohort. Some IMGT-functional V segments, including TRBV6-2 and TRBV6-3, could not be distinguished by the 87-base-pair reads and were therefore excluded. HLA typing was unavailable for some donors at each locus, so association tests used only the typed subset. Most CMV-associated TCR beta chains appeared to be HLA-restricted in a later analysis, and the HLA associations seemed to be driven largely by CMV exposure. According to the authors, the approach could potentially be generalized to other disease states and immunological phenotypes. Immune exposure information for the cohort was limited to CMV serostatus. In the study, 150 to 200 TCR beta chains were listed as associated with cytomegalovirus. A later analysis found that HLA-associated TCR beta chains were more clonally expanded and had lower generation probabilities than equally common non-associated chains. Because counts were too low, under 20 rarely observed V segments, including chromosome 9 orphons, were left out of the earlier analysis of approximately 580 of the donors. In a later analysis, TCR association rates were found to vary across HLA loci, with the most associated TCRs seen for DRB1 alleles and the fewest for HLA-C alleles.

The CDR3 runs 11 residues from the cysteine to the phenylalanine. Solely the CDR3 DNA is kept, with 33 bases framed from the first base. V has 3 bases trimmed and J has 8 bases trimmed; junction bases matching no gene number 1. Based on the germline V gene (reference sequence), the CDR1 and CDR2 sequences are GTSNPN and SVGIG. A word on this clone: Its antigen has not been determined.

The library was produced with the immunoSEQ multiplex PCR assay. A mixture of 60 forward primers for TCR Vbeta segments and 13 reverse primers for TCR Jbeta segments was used in the multiplex PCR. A multiplex PCR assay on genomic DNA amplified the CDR3 region of rearranged TCR beta genes. The amplified TCR beta libraries were sequenced on the Illumina HiSeq System as 87-base-pair reads. Concerning the study's data processing: A later analysis counted around 72 million unique TCR beta chains across the 500 to 850 repertoires, and roughly 11 million of these chains were shared by at least two donors. A nearest-neighbor algorithm error-corrected the raw reads and collapsed the reads into unique sequences, merging closely related sequences to remove PCR and sequencing errors. CDR3 sequences were aligned to IMGT reference sequences to assign V, D and J gene segments. For a sequence to be retained, at least a six-nucleotide match to both a V gene segment and a J gene segment was required. A rearrangement was called productive if the CDR3 had no stop codons and remained in frame with V and J, and every other rearrangement was called non-productive. CDR3 was defined according to IMGT convention as the region running from the second conserved V-encoded cysteine to the conserved J-encoded phenylalanine. Sequences without an unambiguous match to a single V gene segment were excluded from the earlier analysis of a few hundred of the donors. An earlier analysis of around 600 of the donors classified V segments as functional when productive rearrangements were above 56.7% and as segregating when the standard deviation between donors was above 5%. A statistical classification framework was developed to diagnose cytomegalovirus status using the catalog of TCR beta chain sequences. In a later analysis, V and J genes were assigned by comparing TCR nucleotide sequences against IMGT/GENE-DB human TR gene sequences. In a later analysis, CDR3 sequences and most-parsimonious VDJ recombination scenarios were assigned using the TCRdist pipeline. In a later analysis, each TCR beta chain was defined by its CDR3 amino acid sequence together with its V-gene family, and reads without a unique V-gene family were excluded. In a later analysis, approximately 590 highly shared, low-generation-probability nucleotide sequences were removed to address suspected cross-contamination and a sequencing artifact. For each public chain, a later analysis derived a clonal expansion index from normalized ranks of inferred template counts within each repertoire. A later analysis computed generation probabilities with a VDJ recombination model fitted to out-of-frame rearrangements, and checked the results against IGoR. Hypergeometric tests were used in a later analysis to score TCR-TCR, TCR-HLA and TCR-CMV co-occurrence, with a repertoire-size bias correction applied to the TCR pairs. In a later analysis, false discovery rates were estimated by permuting HLA or CMV assignments 20 times. In a later analysis, co-occurring TCRs were grouped using DBSCAN, and TCRdist sequence similarity was added for clustering within HLA-allele-positive subsets. For co-occurrence clustering, repertoires with fewer than 30,000 or more than 120,000 public chains were excluded, along with four or five repertoires with anomalous nucleotide sharing. TCRdb retrieved this table from immuneACCESS and kept in-frame rearrangements only. Not all clones are present; in checked studies, unresolved V genes account for under half, and no reason is known for the remainder. That table supplies the V and J calls and clone size; D and trimming were determined from the DNA. This sample's table lists approximately 170,000 clones. The top ten constitute about 0.81% of the sample.

The cohort was made up of about 610 healthy bone marrow donors. All cohort members were sampled while nominally healthy, although unrecorded immune exposures were likely present. The donor was CMV seropositive and was included in the group of 250 to 350 seropositive cohort members. A peripheral blood sample was collected from each donor, and TCR beta sequencing was performed on peripheral blood mononuclear cells. The Qiagen DNeasy Blood Extraction Kit was used to extract genomic DNA from the blood cell samples. Sequencing was done on a sample of PBMCs. This sequence originates from a woman aged 18-30 years in good health and CMV-seropositive. The chain links TRBV30 with TRBJ2-3, with 8 bases matching TRBD1. DNA sequence: TGTGCCTGGAGAACAGGGGGTACGCAGTATTTT. Its protein reads: CAWRTGGTQYF.